The rows below give T cell receptor beta chains drawn from one sample of a study of PD-1 blockade in classical Hodgkin lymphoma. Here immunoSEQ multiplex PCR was the method, and the copy in TCRdb shows in-frame clones only, minus some. This table has approximately 7,500 clones, 84% appearing once. Sequencing was performed on peripheral blood mononuclear cells (PBMCs), taken at baseline. The receptors here all came from a human donor with classical Hodgkin lymphoma. The CDR3 runs from the conserved cysteine through the conserved F or W. Fields, in order: J gene, D gene, V gene, clone size, CDR3 protein, CDR3 DNA. The D gene is left open where the match is weak. Size values are once, few and many counts, or a class for expanded clones, and some rows have none.

TRBJ2-3 TRBD2 TRBV14 NA CASSRDLAGVPDTQYF TGTGCCAGCAGTCGCGACCTAGCGGGAGTCCCAGATACGCAGTATTTT
TRBJ2-7 TRBD2 TRBV29-1 NA CSAQSLAGSYEQYF TGCAGCGCCCAGTCACTAGCGGGGTCCTACGAGCAGTACTTC
TRBJ2-3 TRBD2 TRBV18 few CASSLGLAAFGDTQYF TGTGCCAGCTCACTCGGACTAGCGGCCTTTGGGGATACGCAGTATTTT
TRBJ2-7 NA TRBV4-3 NA CASSQEGFPSYEQYF TGCGCCAGCAGCCAAGAGGGCTTCCCGTCCTACGAGCAGTACTTC
TRBJ2-6 NA TRBV7-3 NA CASSSSPGGANVLTF TGTGCCAGCAGCTCCTCTCCGGGAGGGGCCAACGTCCTGACTTTC
TRBJ2-1 TRBD2 TRBV5-4 NA CASSLPGGSNEQFF TGTGCCAGCAGCTTGCCGGGAGGAAGCAATGAGCAGTTCTTC
TRBJ2-7 NA TRBV5-1 NA CASSLPSNEQYF TGCGCCAGCAGCTTGCCCAGTAACGAGCAGTACTTC
TRBJ2-1 TRBD2 TRBV7-2 NA CASSRTSLSRNEQFF TGTGCCAGCAGCAGGACTAGCCTCTCACGGAATGAGCAGTTCTTC
TRBJ2-1 NA TRBV29-1 NA CSVGETRETEQFF TGCAGCGTTGGGGAGACAAGGGAGACCGAGCAGTTCTTC
TRBJ1-2 NA TRBV27 NA CASSLGGIGYGYTF TGTGCCAGCAGTTTAGGAGGGATCGGCTATGGCTACACCTTC
TRBJ2-3 NA TRBV7-9 NA CASSLEATDTQYF TGTGCCAGCAGCTTAGAAGCCACAGATACGCAGTATTTT
TRBJ2-7 NA TRBV5-1 NA CASSLGTKTAKQYF TGCGCCAGCAGCTTGGGGACCAAAACGGCGAAGCAGTACTTC
TRBJ1-4 NA TRBV2 NA CASSSQGTPVGEKLFF TGTGCCAGCAGTTCGCAGGGGACACCGGTTGGAGAAAAACTGTTTTTT
TRBJ1-2 TRBD1 TRBV7-9 NA CASSLPIWGRGNYGYTF TGTGCCAGCAGCTTACCAATATGGGGCAGGGGGAACTATGGCTACACCTTC
TRBJ1-5 NA TRBV5-1 NA CASSLVGDQPQHF TGCGCCAGCAGCTTGGTTGGTGATCAGCCCCAGCATTTT
TRBJ1-4 NA TRBV30 NA CAWSGQAHEKLFF TGTGCCTGGAGTGGACAGGCCCATGAAAAACTGTTTTTT
TRBJ1-6 TRBD1 TRBV6-5 NA CASTRTGADNSPLHF TGTGCCAGCACCCGGACAGGGGCCGATAATTCACCCCTCCACTTT
TRBJ1-5 NA TRBV19 NA CASTERWFGNQPQHF TGTGCCAGTACCGAAAGATGGTTTGGCAATCAGCCCCAGCATTTT
TRBJ2-3 TRBD2 TRBV7-9 large CASSLGTSGSPDTQYF TGTGCCAGCAGCTTAGGGACTAGCGGGAGCCCAGATACGCAGTATTTT
TRBJ2-3 NA TRBV7-2 NA CASSSRTSGDTQYF TGTGCCAGCAGCTCCCGGACCTCAGGTGATACGCAGTATTTT
TRBJ2-2 NA TRBV7-9 NA CASSLSHRPRGTTGELFF TGTGCCAGCAGCTTATCACACCGTCCTCGGGGAACCACCGGGGAGCTGTTTTTT
TRBJ2-7 TRBD2 TRBV28 NA CASSAPRQRGTYEQYF TGTGCCAGCAGTGCCCCTCGGCAGCGGGGGACGTACGAGCAGTACTTC
TRBJ2-1 TRBD2 TRBV7-9 NA CASSSPEGGGSYNEQFF TGTGCCAGCAGCTCGCCGGAGGGCGGGGGCTCCTACAATGAGCAGTTCTTC
TRBJ2-1 NA TRBV9 once CASSFTQDNEQFF TGTGCCAGCAGCTTTACGCAGGACAATGAGCAGTTCTTC
TRBJ2-2 TRBD1 TRBV29-1 NA CSAGTGDTGELFF TGCAGCGCGGGGACAGGGGACACCGGGGAGCTGTTTTTT
TRBJ1-5 NA TRBV19 NA CASSIVSSRGAWQPQHF TGTGCCAGTAGTATAGTTTCCTCACGGGGCGCTTGGCAGCCCCAGCATTTT
TRBJ2-5 NA TRBV12-5 NA CASGLVLGGQETQYF TGTGCTAGTGGTTTGGTCCTCGGGGGTCAAGAGACCCAGTACTTC
TRBJ1-1 NA TRBV11-3 NA CASSLVAAAEAFF TGTGCCAGCAGCTTAGTTGCGGCAGCTGAAGCTTTCTTT